Described below is a single T cell receptor (beta chain) sequence and its context. Antigen: not known. Sampled while nominally healthy, donors likely had unrecorded immune exposures. The PCR contained 60 Vbeta and 13 Jbeta primers. Here immunoSEQ multiplex PCR was the method, and the copy in TCRdb shows in-frame clones only, minus some. In the table there are 150,000 to 200,000 clones, 70% to 80% of which are singletons. These data belong to a study of cytomegalovirus exposure and HLA in healthy donors. Background on the study: T cells numbering around 200 million yielded approximately 100 million unique TCR beta sequences in an earlier analysis.

Points from the study as a whole: In vitro work confirmed that a few CMV-associated chains recognize CMV antigens. The authors enumerated over 150 TCR beta chains as linked to cytomegalovirus.

V was clipped by 4 bases and J by 12 bases; unmatched bases: 9. CDR3 length: 12 residues. Germline V CDR1 and CDR2: SGHKS, YYEKEE (reference sequence). This rearrangement joins TRBV5-5 to TRBJ1-2; 7 nucleotides agree with TRBD1. The origin of this receptor is a woman in her fifties or sixties in good health and CMV-seronegative. The specimen sequenced was PBMCs. The CDR3 loop reads CASSIYRGLDTF. The CDR3 region has the DNA TGTGCCAGCAGCATCTACAGGGGCCTGGACACCTTC.